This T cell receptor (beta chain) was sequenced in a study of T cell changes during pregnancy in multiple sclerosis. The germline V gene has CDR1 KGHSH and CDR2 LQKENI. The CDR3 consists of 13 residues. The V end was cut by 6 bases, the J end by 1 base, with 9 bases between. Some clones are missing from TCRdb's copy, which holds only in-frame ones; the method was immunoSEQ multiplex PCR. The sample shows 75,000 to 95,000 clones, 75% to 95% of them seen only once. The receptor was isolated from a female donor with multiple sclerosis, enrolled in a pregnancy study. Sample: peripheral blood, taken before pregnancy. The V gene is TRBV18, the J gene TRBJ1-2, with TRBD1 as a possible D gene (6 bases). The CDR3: CASSPRGNYGYTF. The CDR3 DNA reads TGTGCCAGCTCCCCCAGGGGTAACTATGGCTACACCTTC.